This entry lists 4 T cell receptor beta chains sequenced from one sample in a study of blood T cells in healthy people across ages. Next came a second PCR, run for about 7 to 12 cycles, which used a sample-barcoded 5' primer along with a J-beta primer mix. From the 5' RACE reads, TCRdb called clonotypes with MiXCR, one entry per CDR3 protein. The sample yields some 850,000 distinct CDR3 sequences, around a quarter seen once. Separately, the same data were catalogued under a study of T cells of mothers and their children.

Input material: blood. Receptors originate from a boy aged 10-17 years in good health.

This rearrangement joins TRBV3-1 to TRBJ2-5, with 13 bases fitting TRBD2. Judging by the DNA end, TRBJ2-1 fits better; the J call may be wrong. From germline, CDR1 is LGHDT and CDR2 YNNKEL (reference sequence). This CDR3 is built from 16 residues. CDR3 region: CASSQGLAGGGNEQFF. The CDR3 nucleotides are TGTGCCAGCAGCCAAGGACTAGCGGGGGGCGGTAATGAGCAGTTCTTC.

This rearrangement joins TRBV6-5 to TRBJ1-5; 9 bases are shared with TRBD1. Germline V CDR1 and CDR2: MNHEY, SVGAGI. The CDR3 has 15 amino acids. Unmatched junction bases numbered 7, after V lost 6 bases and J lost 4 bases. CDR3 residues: CASSKDRGGNQPQHF. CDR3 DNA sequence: TGTGCCAGCAGCAAGGACAGGGGCGGGAATCAGCCCCAGCATTTT.

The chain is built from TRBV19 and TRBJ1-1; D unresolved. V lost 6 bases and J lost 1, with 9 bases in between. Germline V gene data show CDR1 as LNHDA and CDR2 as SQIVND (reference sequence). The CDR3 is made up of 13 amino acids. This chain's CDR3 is CASSSGPNTEAFF. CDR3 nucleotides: TGTGCCAGTAGCTCCGGACCGAACACTGAAGCTTTCTTT.

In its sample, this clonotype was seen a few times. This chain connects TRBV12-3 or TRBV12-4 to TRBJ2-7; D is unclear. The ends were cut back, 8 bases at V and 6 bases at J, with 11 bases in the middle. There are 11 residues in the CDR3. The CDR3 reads CASGKSGEQYF. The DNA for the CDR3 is TGTGCCAGCGGCAAGTCGGGCGAGCAGTACTTC.